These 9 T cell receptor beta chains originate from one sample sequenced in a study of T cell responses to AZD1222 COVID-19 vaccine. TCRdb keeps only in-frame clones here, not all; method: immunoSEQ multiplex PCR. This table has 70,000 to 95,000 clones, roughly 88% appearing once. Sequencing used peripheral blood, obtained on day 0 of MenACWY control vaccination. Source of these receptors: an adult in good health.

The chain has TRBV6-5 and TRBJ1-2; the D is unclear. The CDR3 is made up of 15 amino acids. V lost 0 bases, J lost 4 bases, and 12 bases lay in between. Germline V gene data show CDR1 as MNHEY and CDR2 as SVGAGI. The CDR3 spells CASSYSLGVAYGYTF. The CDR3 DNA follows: TGTGCCAGCAGTTACTCCCTCGGGGTTGCCTATGGCTACACCTTC.

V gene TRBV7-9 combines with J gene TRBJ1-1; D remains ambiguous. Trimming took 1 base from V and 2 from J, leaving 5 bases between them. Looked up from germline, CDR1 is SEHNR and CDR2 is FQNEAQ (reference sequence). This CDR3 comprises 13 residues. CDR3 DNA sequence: TGTGCCAGCAGCTTAGTGGAAAACACTGAAGCTTTCTTT. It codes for CASSLVENTEAFF.

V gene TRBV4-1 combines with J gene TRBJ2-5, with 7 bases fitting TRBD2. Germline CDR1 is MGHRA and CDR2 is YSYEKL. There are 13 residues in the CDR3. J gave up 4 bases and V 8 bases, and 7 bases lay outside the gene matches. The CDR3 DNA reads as TGCGCCAGCCTGGCGGGAGATGGAGAGACCCAGTACTTC. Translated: CASLAGDGETQYF.

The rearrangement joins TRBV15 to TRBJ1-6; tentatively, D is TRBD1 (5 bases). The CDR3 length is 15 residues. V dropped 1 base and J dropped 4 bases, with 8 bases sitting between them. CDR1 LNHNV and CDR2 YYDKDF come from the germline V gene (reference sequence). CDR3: CATSRGQKYNSPLHF. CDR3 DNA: TGTGCCACCAGCAGAGGACAGAAATATAATTCACCCCTCCACTTT.

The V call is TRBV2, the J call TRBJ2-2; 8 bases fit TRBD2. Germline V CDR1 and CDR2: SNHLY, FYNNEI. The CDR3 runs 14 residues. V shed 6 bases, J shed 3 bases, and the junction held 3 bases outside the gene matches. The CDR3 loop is CASRGLVDTGELFF. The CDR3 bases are TGTGCCAGCAGGGGACTAGTAGACACCGGGGAGCTGTTTTTT. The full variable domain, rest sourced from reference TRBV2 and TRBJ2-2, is EPEVTQTPSHQVTQMGQEVILRCVPISNHLYFYWYRQILGQKVEFLVSFYNNEISEKSEIFDDQFSVERPDGSNFTLKIRSTKLEDSAMYFCASRGLVDTGELFFGEGSRLTVL.

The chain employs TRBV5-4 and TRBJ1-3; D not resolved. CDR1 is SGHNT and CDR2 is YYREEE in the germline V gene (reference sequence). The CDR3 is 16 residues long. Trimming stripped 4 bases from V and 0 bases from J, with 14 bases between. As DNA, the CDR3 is TGTGCCAGCAGCCTAAACAGTCCTTTCTCTGGAAACACCATATATTTT. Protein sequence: CASSLNSPFSGNTIYF.

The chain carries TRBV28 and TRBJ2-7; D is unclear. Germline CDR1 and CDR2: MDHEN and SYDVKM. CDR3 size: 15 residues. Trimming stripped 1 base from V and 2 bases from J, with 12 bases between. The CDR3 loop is CASSLYPDDPYEQYF. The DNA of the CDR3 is TGTGCCAGCAGTTTATACCCGGACGATCCCTACGAGCAGTACTTC.

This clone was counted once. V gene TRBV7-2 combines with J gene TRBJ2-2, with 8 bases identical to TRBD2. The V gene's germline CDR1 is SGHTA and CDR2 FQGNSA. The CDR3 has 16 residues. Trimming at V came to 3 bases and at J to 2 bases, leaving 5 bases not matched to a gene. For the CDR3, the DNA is TGTGCCAGCAGCTTTTCTAGCGGGTTTAACACCGGGGAGCTGTTTTTT. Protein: CASSFSSGFNTGELFF.

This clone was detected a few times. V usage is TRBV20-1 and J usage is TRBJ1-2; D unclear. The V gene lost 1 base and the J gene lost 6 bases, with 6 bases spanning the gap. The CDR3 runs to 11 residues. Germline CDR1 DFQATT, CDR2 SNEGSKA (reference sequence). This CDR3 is CSARGPHGYTF. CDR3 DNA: TGCAGTGCTAGAGGTCCTCATGGCTACACCTTC.